This TCR beta chain originates from a study of blood T cells in healthy people across ages. Study-wide results and caveats: Long-lived donors exceeded aged donors in naive CD4+ cells and diversity.

This clonotype was detected only a few times. Its cognate antigen is unknown. A second PCR, run for roughly 7 to 12 cycles, used a sample-barcoded 5' primer plus a J-beta primer mix. Each CDR3 protein is one row after TCRdb ran MiXCR on the 5' RACE reads. Among about 1,400,000 distinct CDR3 sequences, 42% were seen once, and the ten largest hold roughly 7.7%. CDR1 and CDR2 (germline): MNHEY, SVGAGI. Deletions cut 4 bases from V and 8 bases from J, with 11 bases between. This CDR3 is built from 12 residues. The sample, 9 to 10 milliliters of peripheral blood, was drawn from each donor. Sequencing was done on a sample of blood. The sequence came from a woman younger than 35 in good health. The gene calls are TRBV6-5 and TRBJ1-2, with D uncertain. Here the CDR3 DNA reads TGTGCCAGCAGTTCGGGCCCCTGGGGCTACACCTTC. Amino acids: CASSSGPWGYTF.